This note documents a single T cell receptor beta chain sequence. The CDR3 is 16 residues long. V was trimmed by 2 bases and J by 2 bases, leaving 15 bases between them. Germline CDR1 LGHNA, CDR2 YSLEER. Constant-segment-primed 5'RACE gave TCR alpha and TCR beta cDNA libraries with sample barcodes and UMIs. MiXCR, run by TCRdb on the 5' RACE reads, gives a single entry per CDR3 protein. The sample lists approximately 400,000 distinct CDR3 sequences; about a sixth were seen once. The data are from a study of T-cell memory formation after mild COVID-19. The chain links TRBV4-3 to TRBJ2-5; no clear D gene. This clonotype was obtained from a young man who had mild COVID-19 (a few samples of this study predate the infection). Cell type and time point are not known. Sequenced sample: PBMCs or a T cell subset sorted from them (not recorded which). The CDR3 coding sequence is TGCGCCAGCAGCCAACTCCCACCTCCAACGCAAGAGACCCAGTACTTC. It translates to CASSQLPPPTQETQYF.